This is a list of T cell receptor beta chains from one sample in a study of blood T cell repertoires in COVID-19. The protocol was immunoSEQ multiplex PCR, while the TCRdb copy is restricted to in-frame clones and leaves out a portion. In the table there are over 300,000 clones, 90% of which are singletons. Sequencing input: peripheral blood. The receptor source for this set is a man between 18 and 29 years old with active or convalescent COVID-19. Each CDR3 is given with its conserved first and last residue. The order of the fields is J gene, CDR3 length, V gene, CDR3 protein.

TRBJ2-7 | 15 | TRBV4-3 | CASSQGTSGDYEQYF
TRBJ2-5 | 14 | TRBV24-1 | CATSADGSSGTQYF
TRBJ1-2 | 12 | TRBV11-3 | CASSFGGRGYTF
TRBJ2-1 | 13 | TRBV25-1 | CASETDTHNEQFF
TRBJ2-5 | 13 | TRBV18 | CASSPGQGETQYF
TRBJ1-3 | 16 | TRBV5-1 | CASSLYPGQGLNTIYF
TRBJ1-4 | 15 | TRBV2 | CASSRGQGANEKLFF
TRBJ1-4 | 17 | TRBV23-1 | CASTLIKRGGGGEKLFF
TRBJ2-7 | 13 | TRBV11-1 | CASSPGTSAEQYF
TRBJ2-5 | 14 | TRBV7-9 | CASSLLGGKETQYF
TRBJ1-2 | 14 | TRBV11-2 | CASSLGQGAIGYTF
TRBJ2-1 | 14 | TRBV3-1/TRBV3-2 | CASRWGGLYNEQFF
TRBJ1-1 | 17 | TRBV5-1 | CASSLAGQGEVDTEAFF
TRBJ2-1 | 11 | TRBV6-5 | CASSHQNEQFF
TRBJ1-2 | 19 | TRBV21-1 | CASRPPGQGGISSNYGYTF
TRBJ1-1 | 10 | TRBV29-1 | CSVAGGLAFF
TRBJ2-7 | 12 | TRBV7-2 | CASNSGVSEQYF
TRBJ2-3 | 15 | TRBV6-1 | CASSEGAGSADTQYF
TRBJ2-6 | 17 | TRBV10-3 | CAISGQGPDSGANVLTF
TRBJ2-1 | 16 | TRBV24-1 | CATSETSGRSYNEQFF
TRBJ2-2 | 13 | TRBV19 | CASRQGASGELFF
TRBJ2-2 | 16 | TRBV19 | CASSIIAGYSTGELFF
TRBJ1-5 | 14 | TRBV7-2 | CASSFLGADQPQHF
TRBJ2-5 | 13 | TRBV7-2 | CASSLAISVPQYF
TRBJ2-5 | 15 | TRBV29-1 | CSPGGPTGGIETQYF
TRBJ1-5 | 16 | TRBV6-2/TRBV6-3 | CASSPGTAFSNQPQHF
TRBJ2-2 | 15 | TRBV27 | CASSLLAGNTGELFF
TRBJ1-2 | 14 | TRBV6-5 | CASSFRTRNYGYTF
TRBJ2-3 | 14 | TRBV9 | CASSVGDNTDTQYF
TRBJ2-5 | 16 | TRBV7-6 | CASSLGLAGRGETQYF
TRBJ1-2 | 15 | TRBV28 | CASSLDRDNIYGYTF
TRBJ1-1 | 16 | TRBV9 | CASSVASGTGNTEAFF
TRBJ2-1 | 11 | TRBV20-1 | CSADRGPEQFF
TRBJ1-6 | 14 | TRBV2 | CASSVNRGGSPLHF
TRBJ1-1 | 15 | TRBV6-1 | CASSEQIRSNTEAFF
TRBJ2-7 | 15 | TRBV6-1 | CASSEEDSSSYEQYF
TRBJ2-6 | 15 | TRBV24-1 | CATGQDRSGANVLTF
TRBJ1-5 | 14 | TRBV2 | CASSVVPGGQPQHF
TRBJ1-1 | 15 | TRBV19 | CASILGQAPSTEAFF
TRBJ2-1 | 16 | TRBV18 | CASSPLGVGTYNEQFF
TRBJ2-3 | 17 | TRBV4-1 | CASSQDYGGTGRDTQYF
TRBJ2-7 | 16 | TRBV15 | CATSRDKGLAGYEQYF
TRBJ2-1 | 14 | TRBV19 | CASGGQGALDEQFF
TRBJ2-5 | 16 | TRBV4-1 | CASSQDSHGGGETQYF
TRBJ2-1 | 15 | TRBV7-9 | CASSPEGSSYNEQFF
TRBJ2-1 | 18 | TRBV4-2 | CASSQDLAASVSYNEQFF
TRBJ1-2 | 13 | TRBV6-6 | CASDHRGLFGYTF